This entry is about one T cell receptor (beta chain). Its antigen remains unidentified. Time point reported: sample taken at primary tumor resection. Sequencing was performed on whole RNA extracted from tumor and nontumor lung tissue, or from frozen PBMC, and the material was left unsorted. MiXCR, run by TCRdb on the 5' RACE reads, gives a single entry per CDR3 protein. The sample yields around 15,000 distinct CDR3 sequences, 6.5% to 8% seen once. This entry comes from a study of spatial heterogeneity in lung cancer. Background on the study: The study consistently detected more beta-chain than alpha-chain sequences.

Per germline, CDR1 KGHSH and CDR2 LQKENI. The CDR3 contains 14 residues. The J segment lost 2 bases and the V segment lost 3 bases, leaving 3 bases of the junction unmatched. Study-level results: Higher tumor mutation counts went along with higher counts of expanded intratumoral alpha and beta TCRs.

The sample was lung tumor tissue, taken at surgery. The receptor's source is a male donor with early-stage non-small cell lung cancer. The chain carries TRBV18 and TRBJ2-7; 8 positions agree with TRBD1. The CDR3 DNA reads TGTGCCAGCTCACCCCGACAGGGGACCTACGAGCAGTACGTC. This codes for CASSPRQGTYEQYV.